This passage covers 15 T cell receptor beta chains from one sample sequenced in a study of sequential checkpoint blockade in melanoma. Sequencing was performed with immunoSEQ multiplex PCR; in TCRdb, only in-frame clones are kept and a portion is missing. The sample has roughly 5,100 clones, about 73% seen once. Treatment specified: randomized to nivolumab then ipilimumab (arm A) or the reverse (arm B). The sequencing here drew on CD8+ T cells sorted from blood (inferred from file names), taken from a patient given nivolumab and ipilimumab in sequence. All receptors come from a human donor with melanoma.

The chain uses TRBV6-6 and TRBJ2-7, with D possibly TRBD2 on 6 matching bases. This CDR3 region has 14 residues. The germline V gene encodes CDR1 MNHNY and CDR2 SVGAGI (reference sequence). V lost 5 bases, J lost 7 bases, and 18 bases lay in between. The CDR3 DNA is TGTGCCAGCAGTGACCCGGGACTCTCCGGGGAGCAGTACTTC. Protein product: CASSDPGLSGEQYF.

The V gene is TRBV7-9, the J gene TRBJ2-5; 7 bases are a match to TRBD1. Germline CDR1 SEHNR, CDR2 FQNEAQ (reference sequence). V lost 1 base, J lost 1 base, and 3 bases stayed unmatched. This CDR3 spans 15 amino acids. The CDR3 coding sequence is TGTGCCAGCAGCTTAGTGAGGGGGCCCCAAGAGACCCAGTACTTC. Translated, it gives CASSLVRGPQETQYF.

The V and J genes are TRBV13 and TRBJ1-1; D may be TRBD1 (5 bases). Trimming cost V 4 bases and J 6 bases, with 12 bases left between them. Germline V lookup: CDR1 PRHDT, CDR2 FYEKMQ (reference sequence). The CDR3 is made up of 13 amino acids. The CDR3 sequence: CASSYGDSPEAFF. As DNA, the CDR3 is TGTGCCAGCAGCTACGGCGACAGTCCTGAAGCTTTCTTT. Looking up the rest from reference TRBV13 and TRBJ1-1 gives the full variable domain: AAGVIQSPRHLIKEKRETATLKCYPIPRHDTVYWYQQGPGQDPQFLISFYEKMQSDKGSIPDRFSAQQFSDYHSELNMSSLELGDSALYFCASSYGDSPEAFFGQGTRLTVV.

This clone was seen a single time. V usage is TRBV27 and J usage is TRBJ1-2; a possible D gene is TRBD1 (6 bases). Germline V CDR1 and CDR2: MNHEY, SMNVEV (reference sequence). The CDR3 sequence is 14 residues long. Trimming shortened V by 3 bases and J by 8 bases, and 16 bases separated the two germline ends. The CDR3 region is CASSLVTTGSGYTF. The CDR3, as DNA: TGTGCCAGCAGTTTGGTGACCACAGGGAGCGGCTACACCTTC.

The chain carries TRBV5-1 and TRBJ2-1, with TRBD2 matching over 7 bases. Germline CDR1 SGHRS, CDR2 YFSETQ. The CDR3 length is 18 residues. V lost 0 bases, J lost 3 bases, and 12 bases stayed unmatched. CDR3 region: CASSLGGGSGWGYNEQFF. As DNA, the CDR3 is TGCGCCAGCAGCTTGGGGGGGGGTAGCGGTTGGGGCTACAATGAGCAGTTCTTC.

The V and J genes are TRBV5-4 and TRBJ2-1; D possibly corresponds to TRBD2 (6 bases). The CDR3 totals 15 residues. Trimming left V 1 base short and J 1 base short, with 9 bases between. The germline gives CDR1 SGHNT, CDR2 YYREEE (reference sequence). CDR3 DNA sequence: TGTGCCAGCAGCTTGACTAGCTGGTCCTACAATGAGCAGTTCTTC. The encoded protein is CASSLTSWSYNEQFF.

By frequency in the sample, this clone is hyperexpanded (1% or more). The V gene is TRBV19, the J gene TRBJ1-5, with D tentatively TRBD1 (5 bases). The CDR3 is 15 amino acids. V was cut by 3 bases and J by 7 bases, with 16 bases left in between. CDR1 and CDR2 (germline): LNHDA, SQIVND (reference sequence). CDR3 sequence reads: CASSIFAGFGQPQHF. The CDR3 coding sequence is TGTGCCAGTAGTATTTTCGCAGGGTTCGGGCAGCCCCAGCATTTT.

The rearrangement uses TRBV5-1 and TRBJ1-1; D might be TRBD1 (6 bases). The CDR3 covers 14 residues. Trimming removed 3 bases at V and 5 bases at J, with 14 bases between. Germline V CDR1 and CDR2: SGHRS, YFSETQ. Here the CDR3 reads CASSSGTLWTEAFF. The CDR3 nucleotides are TGCGCCAGCAGCTCCGGGACACTATGGACTGAAGCTTTCTTT.

This clone showed up just a few times. V is TRBV9 and J is TRBJ2-2; TRBD1 is a possible D gene (5 bases). Germline values: CDR1 SGDLS, CDR2 YYNGEE. The V gene lost 3 bases and the J gene lost 7 bases, with 10 bases spanning the gap. The CDR3 has 13 residues. The CDR3 spells CASSAGMIGELFF. Here the CDR3 DNA reads TGTGCCAGCAGCGCAGGGATGATCGGGGAGCTGTTTTTT.

A few counts support this clone. The V call is TRBV10-1, the J call TRBJ2-7; TRBD1 agrees at 7 bases. J gave up 10 bases and V 5 bases, and 11 bases lay outside the gene matches. The germline V gene encodes CDR1 WNHNN and CDR2 SYGVQD (reference sequence). This CDR3 spans 13 amino acids. CDR3: CASSPGTASYQYF. CDR3 bases: TGCGCCAGCAGTCCCGGGACAGCATCTTATCAGTACTTC.

The V and J genes are TRBV6-6 and TRBJ2-5; 10 bases are shared with TRBD2. J lost 11 bases, V lost 7 bases, and 19 bases had no gene match. Germline V lookup: CDR1 MNHNY, CDR2 SVGAGI (reference sequence). The CDR3 consists of 16 residues. CDR3 nucleotide sequence: TGTGCCAGCACCTCCTCTAGCGGGGGCTTCTTAGGGGAGCAGTACTTC. It translates to CASTSSSGGFLGEQYF.

The V gene is TRBV14, the J gene TRBJ1-2; possible D gene TRBD1, 5 bases. V was shortened by 4 bases and J by 6 bases, with 12 bases between the two germline ends. This CDR3 comprises 13 residues. The germline gives CDR1 SGHDN, CDR2 FVKESK. The CDR3 spells CASSLGVLDGYTF. As DNA, the CDR3 is TGTGCCAGCAGCCTAGGGGTTTTGGATGGCTACACCTTC.

The chain has TRBV9 and TRBJ2-1; 8 positions agree with TRBD2. The trim removed 3 bases at V and 0 bases at J, leaving 5 bases unmatched. Looked up from germline, CDR1 is SGDLS and CDR2 is YYNGEE. The CDR3 contains 16 residues. The CDR3 bases are TGTGCCAGCAGCGCCGGACTAGCTAGCTCCTACAATGAGCAGTTCTTC. Translation: CASSAGLASSYNEQFF. The full variable domain, rest sourced from reference TRBV9 and TRBJ2-1, is DSGVTQTPKHLITATGQRVTLRCSPRSGDLSVYWYQQSLDQGLQFLIQYYNGEERAKGNILERFSAQQFPDLHSELNLSSLELGDSALYFCASSAGLASSYNEQFFGPGTRLTVL.

The chain uses TRBV7-9 and TRBJ2-1, with D perhaps TRBD2 (6 bases). Deletions cut 3 bases from V and 1 base from J, with 16 bases between. Germline assignment: CDR1 SEHNR and CDR2 FQNEAQ (reference sequence). The CDR3 sequence is 17 residues long. CDR3 sequence reads: CASSFPPSASSYNEQFF. The DNA for the CDR3 is TGTGCCAGCAGCTTTCCCCCTAGCGCTAGTTCCTACAATGAGCAGTTCTTC.

The rearrangement links TRBV10-3 to TRBJ2-3; 16 nucleotides line up with TRBD2. The germline CDR1 and CDR2 sequences are ENHRY and SYGVKD. V lost 6 bases to trimming and J lost 0 bases; unmatched junction nucleotides: 6. This CDR3 has 18 amino acids. The CDR3 spells CAISNGTSGGASTDTQYF. CDR3 sequence (DNA): TGTGCCATCAGCAACGGGACTAGCGGGGGGGCTAGCACAGATACGCAGTATTTT.